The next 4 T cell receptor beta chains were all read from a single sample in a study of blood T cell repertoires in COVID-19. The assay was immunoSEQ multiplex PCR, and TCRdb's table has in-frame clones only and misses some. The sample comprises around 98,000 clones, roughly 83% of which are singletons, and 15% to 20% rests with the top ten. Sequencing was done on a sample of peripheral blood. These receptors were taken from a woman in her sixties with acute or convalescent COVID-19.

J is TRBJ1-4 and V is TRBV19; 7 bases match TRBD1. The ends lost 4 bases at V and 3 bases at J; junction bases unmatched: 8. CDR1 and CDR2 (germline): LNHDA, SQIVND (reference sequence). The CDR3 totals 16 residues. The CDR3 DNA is TGTGCCAGTAGTAGGGGGACAGCGCTCTCTAATGAAAAACTGTTTTTT. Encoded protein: CASSRGTALSNEKLFF.

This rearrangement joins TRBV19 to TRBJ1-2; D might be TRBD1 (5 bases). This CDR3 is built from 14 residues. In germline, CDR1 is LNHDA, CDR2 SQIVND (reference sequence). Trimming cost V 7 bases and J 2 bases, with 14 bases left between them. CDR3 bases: TGTGCCAGTACAGGTAATGCAGGGAACTATGGCTACACCTTC. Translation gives CASTGNAGNYGYTF. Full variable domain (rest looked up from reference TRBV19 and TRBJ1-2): DGGITQSPKYLFRKEGQNVTLSCEQNLNHDAMYWYRQDPGQGLRLIYYSQIVNDFQKGDIAEGYSVSREKKESFPLTVTSAQKNPTAFYLCASTGNAGNYGYTFGSGTRLTVV.

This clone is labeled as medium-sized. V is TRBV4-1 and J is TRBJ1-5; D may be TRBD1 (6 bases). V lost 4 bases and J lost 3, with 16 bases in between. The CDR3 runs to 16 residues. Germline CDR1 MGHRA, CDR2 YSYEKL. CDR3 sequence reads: CASSRLFDRPNQPQHF. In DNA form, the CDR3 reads TGCGCCAGCAGCCGCCTATTCGACAGGCCCAATCAGCCCCAGCATTTT.

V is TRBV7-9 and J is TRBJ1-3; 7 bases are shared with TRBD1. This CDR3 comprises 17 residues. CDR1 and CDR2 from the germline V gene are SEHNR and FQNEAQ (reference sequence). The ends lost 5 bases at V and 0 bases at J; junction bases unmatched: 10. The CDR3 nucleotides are TGTGCCAGCAGCATGACAGGGTTGGGTCCCTCTGGAAACACCATATATTTT. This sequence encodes CASSMTGLGPSGNTIYF.